This T cell receptor (beta chain) derives from a study of T cell changes during pregnancy in multiple sclerosis. Per the germline V gene, CDR1 is LNHDA and CDR2 is SQIVND (reference sequence). The CDR3 sequence is 14 residues long. V gave up 7 bases and J gave up 2 bases, with 14 bases separating them. The data were produced by immunoSEQ multiplex PCR, yet TCRdb's version contains in-frame clones alone and is incomplete. The data contain more than 35,000 clones, approximately 90% of them singletons. The specimen comprised CD4+ T cells from peripheral blood mononuclear cells, sampled in the second trimester of pregnancy. The chain joins TRBV19 to TRBJ1-1; D not certain. The clonotype was recovered from a female donor with multiple sclerosis, enrolled in a pregnancy study. The CDR3 DNA is TGTGCCAGTAAACCTGCCGGGTTTAACACTGAAGCTTTCTTT. Translation gives CASKPAGFNTEAFF.